These 29 T cell receptor beta chains share one sample of origin, sequenced in a study of blood T cell repertoires in COVID-19. Sequencing used immunoSEQ multiplex PCR; TCRdb keeps in-frame clones, though not all of them. The repertoire holds 200,000 or so clones, with around 85% as singletons. Sequencing input: peripheral blood. The receptors shown here come from a man between 70 and 80 years old with active or convalescent COVID-19.

The V and J genes are TRBV7-2 and TRBJ2-2; D is perhaps TRBD1 (6 bases). Trimming stripped 3 bases from V and 0 bases from J, with 11 bases between. The germline CDR1 and CDR2 sequences are SGHTA and FQGNSA. The CDR3 spans 16 residues. The CDR3 protein is CASSFSGTTNTGELFF. CDR3 nucleotides: TGTGCCAGCAGCTTCTCCGGGACAACGAACACCGGGGAGCTGTTTTTT.

The rearrangement joins TRBV30 to TRBJ1-5, with 10 bases that match TRBD1. Germline V lookup: CDR1 GTSNPN, CDR2 SVGIG (reference sequence). The CDR3 is 14 amino acids. Here the CDR3 DNA reads TGTGACCAGGGACAGGGGAACGGAAATCAGCCCCAGCATTTT. Its protein product is CDQGQGNGNQPQHF.

The chain couples TRBV6-5 to TRBJ2-7; D is possibly TRBD1 (5 bases). V was clipped by 0 bases and J by 5 bases, with 17 bases between them. The germline V gene encodes CDR1 MNHEY and CDR2 SVGAGI. The CDR3 spans 16 residues. The CDR3 loop reads CASSYSRLSLGHEQYF. The CDR3 DNA is TGTGCCAGCAGTTACTCGAGACTCAGCTTGGGGCACGAGCAGTACTTC.

The chain is built from TRBV29-1 and TRBJ1-3; no reliable D call. V was shortened by 7 bases and J by 8 bases, with 12 bases between the two germline ends. The CDR3 runs 11 residues. Germline values: CDR1 SQVTM, CDR2 ANQGSEA. In DNA form, the CDR3 reads TGCAGCGCCCAGTCCGGGGACACCATATATTTT. Translation gives CSAQSGDTIYF.

The V and J genes are TRBV27 and TRBJ2-7, with a tentative D call TRBD2 (6 bases). Germline CDR1 reads MNHEY; CDR2 reads SMNVEV (reference sequence). The germline V and J ends were trimmed by 2 bases and 5 bases, with 22 bases remaining between them. The CDR3 contains 17 residues. The CDR3 reads CASSLIGGGLGPNEQYF. DNA for the CDR3: TGTGCCAGCAGTTTAATTGGTGGGGGGTTGGGACCGAACGAGCAGTACTTC.

V is TRBV28 and J is TRBJ1-1; D possibly corresponds to TRBD1 (6 bases). Trimming took 10 bases from V and 2 from J, leaving 17 bases between them. There are 14 residues in the CDR3. Per the germline V gene, CDR1 is MDHEN and CDR2 is SYDVKM. The CDR3 is CATLLETGNTEAFF. The CDR3 nucleotides read TGTGCCACCCTACTTGAGACAGGTAACACTGAAGCTTTCTTT.

This clone showed up just a few times. The rearrangement links TRBV6-5 to TRBJ2-2; 7 nucleotides align to TRBD1. The CDR3 length is 13 residues. The germline gives CDR1 MNHEY, CDR2 SVGAGI. After removal of 5 bases from V and 5 bases from J, the junction contained 2 bases not matched to a gene. The CDR3 bases are TGTGCCAGCAGTCTGACAGGGACCGGGGAGCTGTTTTTT. Protein: CASSLTGTGELFF.

For this clone: Other DNA sequences in this sample translate to the same CDR3. The genes are TRBV29-1 and TRBJ2-7; 10 bases align to TRBD1. Germline CDR1 reads SQVTM; CDR2 reads ANQGSEA. The V segment lost 4 bases and the J segment 4 bases; nucleotides outside the gene matches: 1. The CDR3 has 12 amino acids. The CDR3 loop reads CSVGQGAYEQYF. CDR3 DNA sequence: TGCAGCGTTGGACAGGGGGCGTACGAGCAGTACTTC.

The V gene is TRBV5-5, the J gene TRBJ2-7; tentatively, D is TRBD1 (5 bases). V was cut by 2 bases and J by 1 base, with 16 bases left in between. Germline values: CDR1 SGHKS, CDR2 YYEKEE (reference sequence). This CDR3 region has 16 residues. CDR3 nucleotides: TGTGCCAGCAGCTTCACCGCGGCCAGGGAATCCTACGAGCAGTACTTC. Translation gives CASSFTAARESYEQYF. Together with reference TRBV5-5 and TRBJ2-7, the CDR3 gives the full variable domain: DAGVTQSPTHLIKTRGQQVTLRCSPISGHKSVSWYQQVLGQGPQFIFQYYEKEERGRGNFPDRFSARQFPNYSSELNVNALLLGDSALYLCASSFTAARESYEQYFGPGTRLTVT.

The chain is built from TRBV7-9 and TRBJ2-3; D remains ambiguous. The ends were cut back, 4 bases at V and 0 bases at J, with 11 bases in the middle. The germline CDR1 and CDR2 sequences are SEHNR and FQNEAQ (reference sequence). The CDR3 covers 15 residues. The CDR3 bases are TGTGCCAGCAGCTCGCTTCTAACTAGCACAGATACGCAGTATTTT. This gives the protein CASSSLLTSTDTQYF.

This clone was seen a few times. The chain links TRBV4-1 to TRBJ2-1; 12 bases match TRBD2. V trimming: 4 bases; J trimming: 2 bases; junction bases outside the gene matches: 3. The CDR3 is 16 residues long. Germline CDR1 MGHRA, CDR2 YSYEKL. The CDR3 loop is CASSPSGRGTYNEQFF. Written as DNA, the CDR3 is TGCGCCAGCAGCCCTAGCGGGAGGGGAACCTACAATGAGCAGTTCTTC.

The chain joins TRBV30 to TRBJ1-2; 7 nucleotides align to TRBD1. This CDR3 comprises 13 residues. The J segment lost 4 bases and the V segment lost 2 bases, leaving 4 bases of the junction unmatched. The germline V gene has CDR1 GTSNPN and CDR2 SVGIG (reference sequence). The CDR3 here is CAWSRDSSYGYTF. CDR3 in DNA: TGTGCCTGGAGTCGGGACAGCAGCTATGGCTACACCTTC.

The chain couples TRBV20-1 to TRBJ1-2, with D hard to call. This CDR3 contains 11 residues. The germline V gene has CDR1 DFQATT and CDR2 SNEGSKA (reference sequence). The ends were cut back, 6 bases at V and 4 bases at J, with 9 bases in the middle. The DNA for the CDR3 is TGCAGTGCCACCCCCGGCTATGGCTACACCTTC. Translation gives CSATPGYGYTF.

This rearrangement joins TRBV9 to TRBJ1-5; D unclear. V was pared by 3 bases and J by 5 bases, with 12 bases between. The CDR3 totals 14 residues. CDR1 and CDR2 (germline): SGDLS, YYNGEE. CDR3 DNA: TGTGCCAGCAGCGCGGACTCCGCATATCAGCCCCAGCATTTT. It yields the protein CASSADSAYQPQHF.

The chain employs TRBV19 and TRBJ2-5; D possibly corresponds to TRBD1 (6 bases). The CDR3 spans 13 residues. Germline CDR1 is LNHDA and CDR2 is SQIVND (reference sequence). The V end was cut by 5 bases, the J end by 7 bases, with 14 bases between. The CDR3 reads CASSGQGSGTQYF. The CDR3 nucleotides are TGTGCCAGTAGTGGGCAGGGGAGTGGGACCCAGTACTTC. Looking up the rest from reference TRBV19 and TRBJ2-5 gives the full variable domain: DGGITQSPKYLFRKEGQNVTLSCEQNLNHDAMYWYRQDPGQGLRLIYYSQIVNDFQKGDIAEGYSVSREKKESFPLTVTSAQKNPTAFYLCASSGQGSGTQYFGPGTRLLVL.

This rearrangement joins TRBV7-9 to TRBJ1-5; no reliable D call. Trimming left V 5 bases short and J 4 bases short, with 6 bases between. The CDR3 extends over 12 amino acids. In germline, CDR1 is SEHNR, CDR2 FQNEAQ (reference sequence). The DNA for the CDR3 is TGTGCCAGCAGCCGCGCTAATCAGCCCCAGCATTTT. This gives the protein CASSRANQPQHF.

The chain combines TRBV5-4 with TRBJ2-7; tentatively, D is TRBD2 (6 bases). V lost 4 bases to trimming and J lost 6 bases, with 17 bases between them. Germline values: CDR1 SGHNT, CDR2 YYREEE (reference sequence). The CDR3 is made up of 14 amino acids. The CDR3 region has the DNA TGTGCCAGCAGCCTGACTTTGGGGGGTAGCGAGCAGTACTTC. It yields the protein CASSLTLGGSEQYF. Using reference TRBV5-4 and TRBJ2-7 for the parts outside the CDR3, the full variable domain is ETGVTQSPTHLIKTRGQQVTLRCSSQSGHNTVSWYQQALGQGPQFIFQYYREEENGRGNFPPRFSGLQFPNYSSELNVNALELDDSALYLCASSLTLGGSEQYFGPGTRLTVT.

The DNA for the CDR3 is TGTGCCACCAGTGAGACTGGCAATCAGCCCCAGCATTTT. The encoded protein is CATSETGNQPQHF. This sequence joins TRBV24-1 and TRBJ1-5; D uncertain. Germline assignment: CDR1 KGHDR and CDR2 SFDVKD. CDR3 length: 13 residues. The V gene lost 4 bases and the J gene lost 2 bases, with 5 bases spanning the gap.

The chain is built from TRBV2 and TRBJ1-1; the match to TRBD1 covers 8 bases. V shed 7 bases, J shed 5 bases, and the junction held 6 bases outside the gene matches. Germline CDR1 and CDR2: SNHLY and FYNNEI. The CDR3 consists of 13 residues. The CDR3: CASNGQGWTEAFF. The CDR3 DNA reads as TGTGCCAGCAATGGACAGGGTTGGACTGAAGCTTTCTTT.

The chain uses TRBV10-3 and TRBJ1-1, with D unresolved. Germline V gene data show CDR1 as ENHRY and CDR2 as SYGVKD. V lost 5 bases and J lost 0, with 7 bases in between. The CDR3 runs to 13 residues. CDR3 sequence reads: CAISSDLNTEAFF. In nucleotides, the CDR3 is TGTGCCATCAGTTCCGACTTGAACACTGAAGCTTTCTTT.

This sequence joins TRBV6-6 and TRBJ1-5, with TRBD1 as a possible D gene (5 bases). Germline CDR1 is MNHNY and CDR2 is SVGAGI (reference sequence). This CDR3 region has 13 residues. Trimming cost V 8 bases and J 2 bases, with 10 bases left between them. This chain's CDR3 is CASYRQRNQPQHF. As DNA, the CDR3 is TGTGCCAGCTACAGACAGCGCAATCAGCCCCAGCATTTT.

Worth noting for this clone: One junction end disagrees with the germline gene, perhaps due to a read error. The chain joins TRBV27 to TRBJ2-7, with D maybe TRBD1 (6 bases). Germline CDR1 reads MNHEY; CDR2 reads SMNVEV (reference sequence). The CDR3 spans 14 residues. CDR3 nucleotide sequence: TGTGCCAGCAGTCTATCGACAGGCTCCTACGAGCAGTACTTC. It is translated as CASSLSTGSYEQYF.

The chain carries TRBV2 and TRBJ2-2; 7 nucleotides agree with TRBD1. Germline V CDR1 and CDR2: SNHLY, FYNNEI. The trim removed 6 bases at V and 5 bases at J, leaving 9 bases unmatched. There are 15 residues in the CDR3. The CDR3 spells CASRAGTAKTGELFF. The CDR3 bases are TGTGCCAGCAGGGCCGGGACAGCTAAAACCGGGGAGCTGTTTTTT.

The gene calls are TRBV30 and TRBJ2-3; D call uncertain. The V end lost 2 bases, the J end lost 0 bases, and 9 bases lay between the germline ends. The CDR3 runs 14 residues. Germline V gene data show CDR1 as GTSNPN and CDR2 as SVGIG (reference sequence). The CDR3: CAWSRRISTDTQYF. In DNA form, the CDR3 reads TGTGCCTGGAGTAGGCGGATCAGCACAGATACGCAGTATTTT.

The V call is TRBV2, the J call TRBJ2-1; TRBD2 aligns across 13 bases. Germline CDR1 SNHLY, CDR2 FYNNEI. CDR3 length: 19 amino acids. V gave up 2 bases and J gave up 6 bases; unmatched junction bases: 13. CDR3 region: CASSERPGTSGVIGNEQFF. CDR3 sequence (DNA): TGTGCCAGCAGTGAAAGACCCGGGACTAGCGGGGTAATAGGCAATGAGCAGTTCTTC.

The chain combines TRBV7-8 with TRBJ2-7; 7 bases map to TRBD2. CDR3 length: 17 residues. V gave up 0 bases and J gave up 6 bases; unmatched junction bases: 14. Germline V gene lookup returns CDR1 SGHVS and CDR2 FQNEAQ. CDR3 protein: CASSLAAIAGSQGEQYF. The DNA of the CDR3 is TGTGCCAGCAGCTTAGCGGCCATAGCGGGCTCCCAGGGCGAGCAGTACTTC.

The chain joins TRBV27 to TRBJ1-6; 8 bases fit TRBD1. The CDR3 length is 15 residues. V was clipped by 2 bases and J by 7 bases; unmatched bases: 4. Germline values: CDR1 MNHEY, CDR2 SMNVEV (reference sequence). CDR3 region: CASSLARTGNSPLHF. The CDR3 coding sequence is TGTGCCAGCAGTTTAGCTCGGACAGGGAATTCACCCCTCCACTTT.

This chain uses TRBV11-2 with TRBJ2-7, with D perhaps matching TRBD1 (6 bases). Per the germline V gene, CDR1 is SGHAT and CDR2 is FQNNGV. The CDR3 spans 14 residues. Trimming cost V 5 bases and J 4 bases, with 15 bases left between them. In DNA form, the CDR3 reads TGTGCCAGCAGCCGATTGGGGGCCGAGTACGAGCAGTACTTC. Translating gives CASSRLGAEYEQYF.

In this sample, this clone turned up once. V is TRBV6-5 and J is TRBJ1-6; possibly TRBD1 for D (5 bases). Looked up from germline, CDR1 is MNHEY and CDR2 is SVGAGI. V was clipped by 0 bases and J by 6 bases, with 9 bases between them. The CDR3 extends over 15 amino acids. CDR3 amino acids: CASSYSTGLNSPLHF. For the CDR3, the DNA is TGTGCCAGCAGTTACTCAACAGGTCTTAATTCACCCCTCCACTTT.